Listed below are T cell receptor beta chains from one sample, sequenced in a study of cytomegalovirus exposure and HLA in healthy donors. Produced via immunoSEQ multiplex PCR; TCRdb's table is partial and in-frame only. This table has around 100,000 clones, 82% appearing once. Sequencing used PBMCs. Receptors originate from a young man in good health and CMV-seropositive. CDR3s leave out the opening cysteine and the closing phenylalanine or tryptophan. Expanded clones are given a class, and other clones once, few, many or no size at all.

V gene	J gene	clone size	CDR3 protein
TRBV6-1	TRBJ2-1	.	ASRRGLAGTNEQF
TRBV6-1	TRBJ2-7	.	ASSEARTYSSYEQY
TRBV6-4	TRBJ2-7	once	ASSEDSSVSYEQY
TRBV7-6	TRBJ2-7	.	ASSLASGVSYEQY
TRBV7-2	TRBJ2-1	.	ASSKVAGGRNEQF
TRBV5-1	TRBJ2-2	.	ASSPGLAGADTGELF
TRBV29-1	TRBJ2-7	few	SVIERVILREQY
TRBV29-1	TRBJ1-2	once	SVVLGTTPYGYT
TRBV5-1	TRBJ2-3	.	ASSLVASESTDTQY
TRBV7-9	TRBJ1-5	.	ASSPDRQESNQPQH
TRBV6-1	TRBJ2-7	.	ASMGQQGASYEQY
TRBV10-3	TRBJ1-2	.	AISEQGFGYT
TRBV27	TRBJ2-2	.	ASSFSGRANTGELF
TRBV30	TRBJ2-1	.	AFYLKGGGSYNEQF
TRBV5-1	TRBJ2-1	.	ASSASGTGGLNEQF
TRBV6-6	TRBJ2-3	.	ASSSRFADTQY
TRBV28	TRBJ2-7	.	ASSLTGLPTYEQY
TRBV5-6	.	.	ASSPGLAESSYEQY
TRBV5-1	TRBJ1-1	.	ASSLYRGMNTEAF
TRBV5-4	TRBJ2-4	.	ASSSRGGQGVAKNIQY
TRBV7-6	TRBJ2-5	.	ASRGTGFQETQY
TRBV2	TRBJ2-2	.	ASGLAEITGELF
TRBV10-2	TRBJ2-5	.	ASAVAGEGGTQY
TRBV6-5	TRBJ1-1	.	ASSYSIWALGTEAF
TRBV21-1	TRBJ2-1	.	ASENRDGIYNEQF
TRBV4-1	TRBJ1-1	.	ASSQDPQGNTEAF
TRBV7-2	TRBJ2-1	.	ASSLYPGLNEQF
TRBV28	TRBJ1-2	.	ASSAQGYYGYT
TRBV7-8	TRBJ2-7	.	ASSPGTGFSYEQY
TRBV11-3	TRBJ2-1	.	ASSLGAGRQGVGNEQF
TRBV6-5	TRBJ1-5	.	ASRATGVGDQPQH
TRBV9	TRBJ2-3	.	ASSVEAGGPGPTDTQY
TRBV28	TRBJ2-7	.	ASSRGTDPYEQY
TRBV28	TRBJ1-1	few	ASCPGAMNLEAF
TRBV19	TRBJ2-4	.	ASSGQTGLAPDIQY
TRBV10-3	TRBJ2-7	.	AISESGQPSYEQY
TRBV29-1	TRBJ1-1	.	SVERGRTEAF
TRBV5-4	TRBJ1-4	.	ASSGAGTGREKLF
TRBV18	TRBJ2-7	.	ASSPPGQGSYEQY
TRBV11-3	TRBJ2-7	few	ASSSGAGGPYEQY
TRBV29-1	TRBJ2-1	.	SVDPRTGYNEQF
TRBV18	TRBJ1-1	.	ASSPRTGVGVAEAF
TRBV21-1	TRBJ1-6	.	ASSKFTYRKGSNSPLH
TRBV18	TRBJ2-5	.	ASSPFQGGEETQY
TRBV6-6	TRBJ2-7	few	ASSPIAYEQY
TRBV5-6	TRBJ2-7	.	ASSVCRGGDAPYEQY
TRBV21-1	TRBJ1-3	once	ASSKLRGPRVFGNTIY
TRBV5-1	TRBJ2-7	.	ASSLARGQGMLTYEQY
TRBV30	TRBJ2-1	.	AWPQGGEQF
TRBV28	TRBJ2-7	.	ASSPWTSSYEQY
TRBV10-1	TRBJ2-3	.	ASSELGGRLTDTQY
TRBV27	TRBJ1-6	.	ASRATGSYNSPLH
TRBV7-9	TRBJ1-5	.	ASSFARSGNQPQH